The 7 T cell receptor beta chains listed next were all sequenced from one sample in a study of identifying expanded T cells in peripheral blood. Using immunoSEQ multiplex PCR, the repertoire was profiled, and TCRdb retains in-frame clones only, with some absent. In the table there are tens of thousands of clones, 84% of which are singletons. The sequenced sample consisted of blood. The origin of the receptors is a person between 18 and 75 years old in good health.

V is TRBV7-9 and J is TRBJ1-1; D is uncertain. The CDR3 is made up of 13 amino acids. Looked up from germline, CDR1 is SEHNR and CDR2 is FQNEAQ (reference sequence). Trimming stripped 8 bases from V and 1 base from J, with 11 bases between. CDR3 region: CASEGLGNTEAFF. CDR3 DNA: TGTGCCAGCGAGGGTCTCGGGAACACTGAAGCTTTCTTT.

V and J are TRBV7-9 and TRBJ2-7; 7 nucleotides agree with TRBD1. V lost 5 bases and J lost 5; bases outside the gene matches: 18. This CDR3 contains 17 residues. Germline assignment: CDR1 SEHNR and CDR2 FQNEAQ (reference sequence). The DNA for the CDR3 is TGTGCCAGCAGCCCCATAATTGACAGGGTTGGTCTGAACGAGCAGTACTTC. Its translation is CASSPIIDRVGLNEQYF. Complete variable domain (other parts from reference TRBV7-9 and TRBJ2-7): DTGVSQNPRHKITKRGQNVTFRCDPISEHNRLYWYRQTLGQGPEFLTYFQNEAQLEKSRLLSDRFSAERPKGSFSTLEIQRTEQGDSAMYLCASSPIIDRVGLNEQYFGPGTRLTVT.

The J gene is TRBJ1-5, the V gene TRBV7-8, with D hard to call. This CDR3 contains 12 residues. V lost 6 bases and J lost 2, with 5 bases in between. Germline V gene lookup returns CDR1 SGHVS and CDR2 FQNEAQ. The CDR3 DNA sequence: TGTGCCAGCAGAAGTGGCAATCAGCCCCAGCATTTT. Encoded protein: CASRSGNQPQHF.

V is TRBV28 and J is TRBJ1-1; TRBD1 aligns across 7 bases. This CDR3 region has 14 residues. Germline assignment: CDR1 MDHEN and CDR2 SYDVKM. V was clipped by 4 bases and J by 5 bases; unmatched bases: 7. Written as DNA, the CDR3 is TGTGCCAGCAGTTCCGACAGGGTAACAACTGAAGCTTTCTTT. Its protein is CASSSDRVTTEAFF. The variable domain in full, completed from reference TRBV28 and TRBJ1-1, reads DVKVTQSSRYLVKRTGEKVFLECVQDMDHENMFWYRQDPGLGLRLIYFSYDVKMKEKGDIPEGYSVSREKKERFSLILESASTNQTSMYLCASSSDRVTTEAFFGQGTRLTVV.

The chain has TRBV7-2 and TRBJ2-1; tentatively, D is TRBD1 (5 bases). With 5 bases removed from V and 5 bases from J, the gap between germline ends came to 7 bases. This CDR3 contains 12 residues. The germline gives CDR1 SGHTA, CDR2 FQGNSA. CDR3 in amino acids: CASSPRDNEQFF. For the CDR3, the DNA is TGTGCCAGCAGCCCCAGGGACAATGAGCAGTTCTTC.

This clone showed up just a few times. This chain links TRBV9 with TRBJ1-2, with unresolved D. The V and J ends lost 4 bases and 4 bases respectively, with 14 bases between them. The CDR3 has 14 amino acids. Per germline, CDR1 SGDLS and CDR2 YYNGEE. CDR3 residues: CASSQAGEGYGYTF. CDR3 nucleotide sequence: TGTGCCAGCAGCCAGGCGGGCGAGGGCTATGGCTACACCTTC.

J is TRBJ2-1 and V is TRBV15; TRBD2 agrees at 7 bases. Germline V CDR1 and CDR2: LNHNV, YYDKDF (reference sequence). The CDR3 is 17 amino acids. V shed 3 bases and J 1 base; nucleotides not matched to a gene: 9. Written as DNA, the CDR3 is TGTGCCACCAGCAGCGACCCTGGGGGGGGATCCTACAATGAGCAGTTCTTC. This gives the protein CATSSDPGGGSYNEQFF.